The sequence of this T cell receptor beta chain was determined in a study of blood T cell repertoires in COVID-19. Turning to the study itself: PBMCs, B-cell-depleted T cells, or T cells provided the cDNA or gDNA that made up the material.

A note on this clone: As the CDR3 is not closed by the conserved phenylalanine or tryptophan, this likely results from a read error. Because the CDR3's place on the DNA is in doubt, the DNA is left out and the CDR3 is given as listed by TCRdb.

Study members were between 18 and 89 years old and lived in fewer than 30 US regions. Cohort placement rested on clinical history that participants reported themselves. Original analysis: For nucleated cells, counts were estimated from reference gene primer amplification. The assay was immunoSEQ multiplex PCR, and TCRdb's table has in-frame clones only and misses some. V and J calls and clone size are copied from that table; D and trimming were computed from the DNA. Here the sample spans about 240,000 clones, around 89% being singletons. Germline V gene lookup returns CDR1 SGHNT and CDR2 YYREEE (reference sequence). The CDR3 spans 14 residues, counting both ends.

The sample comprised PBMCs or T cells enriched from blood (not recorded which). The receptor was isolated from a woman in her 30s who had recovered from COVID-19. The chain joins TRBV5-4 to TRBJ2-3; the D call TRBD2 from the table was never checked on the DNA. The CDR3 sequence: CASSLEKAGGPFSA.